Presented here are 22 T cell receptor beta chains from one specimen sequenced in a study of blood T cell repertoires in COVID-19. Measured with immunoSEQ multiplex PCR; TCRdb has only the in-frame clones, and not every one. Of around 270,000 clones in the sample, about nine tenths were seen once. The specimen was peripheral blood. These receptors originate from a person aged 18-30 years with COVID-19, enrolled during active disease.

The V call is TRBV5-6, the J call TRBJ1-1; D might be TRBD1 (6 bases). The CDR3 sequence is 14 residues long. Deletions cut 2 bases from V and 1 base from J, with 9 bases between. Germline V gene sequence: CDR1 SGHDT, CDR2 YYEEEE. In DNA, the CDR3 is TGTGCCAGCAGCTTTGCAGGGGCGAACACTGAAGCTTTCTTT. Residues: CASSFAGANTEAFF. The variable domain in full, with the rest retrieved from reference TRBV5-6 and TRBJ1-1, is DAGVTQSPTHLIKTRGQQVTLRCSPKSGHDTVSWYQQALGQGPQFIFQYYEEEERQRGNFPDRFSGHQFPNYSSELNVNALLLGDSALYLCASSFAGANTEAFFGQGTRLTVV.

The V and J genes are TRBV11-3 and TRBJ2-2; 10 bases agree with TRBD2. This CDR3 contains 16 residues. V lost 3 bases to trimming and J lost 4 bases; unmatched junction nucleotides: 5. Germline V CDR1 and CDR2: SGHNT, YENEEA. The CDR3 reads CASSLGTSAFTGELFF. The CDR3 nucleotides read TGTGCCAGCAGCTTGGGGACTAGCGCCTTCACCGGGGAGCTGTTTTTT.

CDR3 coding DNA: TGTGCCAGCAGTGACAGGGCTGAAGCTTTCTTT. It encodes CASSDRAEAFF. The chain couples TRBV6-1 to TRBJ1-1; tentative D call: TRBD1 (5 bases). The V and J ends lost 3 bases and 6 bases respectively, with 5 bases between them. CDR3 length: 11 residues. Germline V gives CDR1 MNHNS, CDR2 SASEGT.

The chain joins TRBV14 to TRBJ2-3; 9 bases match TRBD2. V trimming: 0 bases; J trimming: 1 base; junction bases outside the gene matches: 5. This CDR3 is built from 17 residues. Germline CDR1 and CDR2: SGHDN and FVKESK. CDR3 nucleotide sequence: TGTGCCAGCAGCCAAGAGGCACTAGCGGGCGGCACAGATACGCAGTATTTT. This translates into CASSQEALAGGTDTQYF.

The genes are TRBV7-2 and TRBJ1-1; TRBD1 might be the D (6 bases). CDR1 SGHTA and CDR2 FQGNSA come from the germline V gene. The V end was cut by 4 bases, the J end by 5 bases, with 14 bases between. The CDR3 has 14 amino acids. The CDR3 region has the DNA TGTGCCAGCAGCTCACTTACAGGGTATACTGAAGCTTTCTTT. Encoded protein: CASSSLTGYTEAFF. Complete variable domain (other parts from reference TRBV7-2 and TRBJ1-1): GAGVSQSPSNKVTEKGKDVELRCDPISGHTALYWYRQSLGQGLEFLIYFQGNSAPDKSGLPSDRFSAERTGGSVSTLTIQRTQQEDSAVYLCASSSLTGYTEAFFGQGTRLTVV.

The sample holds one count of this clone. The CDR3 nucleotides read TGTGCCAGTAGTGCCGGACAGGGAAACTCCTACGAGCAGTACTTC. Translation gives CASSAGQGNSYEQYF. V is TRBV19 and J is TRBJ2-7; 8 positions agree with TRBD1. The V segment lost 5 bases and the J segment 0 bases; nucleotides outside the gene matches: 6. The CDR3 extends over 15 amino acids. Germline CDR1 is LNHDA and CDR2 is SQIVND (reference sequence).

This chain uses TRBV14 with TRBJ2-3, with D possibly being TRBD2 (6 bases). Trimming pared 5 bases from V and 0 bases from J, leaving 6 bases between. Germline V gene sequence: CDR1 SGHDN, CDR2 FVKESK. CDR3 length equals 13 residues. CDR3 loop: CASSGTSTDTQYF. The CDR3 region has the DNA TGTGCCAGCAGCGGGACTAGCACAGATACGCAGTATTTT.

The CDR3 region is CASRSPGNTEAFF. CDR3 bases: TGCGCCAGCAGGAGCCCAGGTAACACTGAAGCTTTCTTT. The chain employs TRBV10-2 and TRBJ1-1; no definite D call. This CDR3 contains 13 residues. V was pared by 6 bases and J by 2 bases, with 10 bases between. Germline V gene lookup returns CDR1 WSHSY and CDR2 SAAADI.

This chain uses TRBV20-1 with TRBJ2-1; 12 bases agree with TRBD2. Germline V gene sequence: CDR1 DFQATT, CDR2 SNEGSKA (reference sequence). This CDR3 has 17 amino acids. The J segment lost 5 bases and the V segment lost 3 bases, leaving 11 bases of the junction unmatched. This chain's CDR3 is CSASGPLAGGPNNEQFF. As DNA, the CDR3 is TGCAGTGCTAGTGGCCCCCTAGCGGGAGGGCCGAACAATGAGCAGTTCTTC.

J is TRBJ1-1 and V is TRBV25-1, with unresolved D. CDR3 length: 12 residues. Trimming took 7 bases from V and 11 from J, leaving 17 bases between them. Germline values: CDR1 MGHDK, CDR2 SYGVNS. CDR3 DNA sequence: TGTGCCAGCACCAAAGGGTGGGAGAGGGCTTTCTTT. Its protein is CASTKGWERAFF.

The gene calls are TRBV5-1 and TRBJ2-1, with a tentative D call TRBD2 (6 bases). CDR3 length: 12 residues. V shed 5 bases and J shed 10 bases, with 13 bases lying between them. CDR1 is SGHRS, CDR2 YFSETQ, per germline. CDR3 residues: CASSWDSQEQFF. The CDR3 DNA reads TGCGCCAGCAGTTGGGACTCCCAGGAGCAGTTCTTC.

This chain links TRBV5-1 with TRBJ2-7; weak D call: TRBD1 (6 bases). This CDR3 contains 13 residues. The germline gives CDR1 SGHRS, CDR2 YFSETQ. The V and J ends lost 3 bases and 6 bases respectively, with 13 bases between them. CDR3 DNA sequence: TGCGCCAGCAGCTCCTGGGACATTTTCGAGCAGTACTTC. Translated: CASSSWDIFEQYF.

This clone came up once. This chain connects TRBV5-4 to TRBJ1-2; TRBD1 is a possible D gene (5 bases). Germline V gene sequence: CDR1 SGHNT, CDR2 YYREEE (reference sequence). The CDR3 spans 12 residues. V was trimmed by 4 bases and J by 7 bases, leaving 11 bases between them. The CDR3 region is CASSPQGSGYTF. The DNA for the CDR3 is TGTGCCAGCAGCCCCCAGGGTTCTGGCTACACCTTC.

V and J are TRBV10-3 and TRBJ1-1; 9 bases are a match to TRBD1. CDR1 is ENHRY and CDR2 is SYGVKD in the germline V gene. This CDR3 contains 16 residues. V dropped 11 bases and J dropped 0; count of bases not matched to a gene: 13. Written as DNA, the CDR3 is TGTGCCGCGACAGGGGGGAAGGAAATCATGAACACTGAAGCTTTCTTT. Protein product: CAATGGKEIMNTEAFF.

The chain employs TRBV19 and TRBJ2-7; TRBD2 aligns across 7 bases. Germline CDR1 and CDR2: LNHDA and SQIVND (reference sequence). This CDR3 is 15 amino acids long. The ends lost 1 base at V and 0 bases at J; junction bases unmatched: 3. In DNA, the CDR3 is TGTGCCAGTAGTATAGCCCTAGCGGTCTCCTACGAGCAGTACTTC. It specifies CASSIALAVSYEQYF.

The chain joins TRBV24-1 to TRBJ1-1; D is possibly TRBD1 (5 bases). The V end was cut by 3 bases, the J end by 0 bases, with 16 bases between. Germline V lookup: CDR1 KGHDR, CDR2 SFDVKD. The length of the CDR3 is 17 residues. In DNA, the CDR3 is TGTGCCACCAGTGATACGCGCGGGGGATCTTTGAACACTGAAGCTTTCTTT. It specifies CATSDTRGGSLNTEAFF.

The chain uses TRBV21-1 and TRBJ2-2; the table's D call TRBD2 went unverified against the DNA. TRBV21-1 is recorded as a pseudogene. The CDR3 loop spans 16 amino acids. The CDR3 sequence: CASSLKMGRDTGELFF. The DNA for the CDR3 is TGTGCCAGCAGCTTAAAGATGGGGAGGGACACCGGGGAGCTGTTTTTT.

This chain connects TRBV3-1 (or the pseudogene TRBV3-2) to TRBJ2-1; D remains ambiguous. V was clipped by 0 bases and J by 8 bases, with 8 bases between them. Germline V gene sequence: CDR1 LGHDT, CDR2 YNNKEL (reference sequence). The CDR3 covers 13 residues. CDR3 sequence: CASSQDAGHEQFF. The CDR3 nucleotides read TGTGCCAGCAGCCAAGATGCTGGCCATGAGCAGTTCTTC.

The V gene is TRBV2, the J gene TRBJ1-5; 7 positions match TRBD1. V lost 5 bases and J lost 6; bases outside the gene matches: 7. This CDR3 spans 14 amino acids. Germline loops: CDR1 SNHLY, CDR2 FYNNEI. The DNA for the CDR3 is TGTGCCAGCAGTAACAGGGGCATGGGTCAGCCCCAGCATTTT. It codes for CASSNRGMGQPQHF. Together with reference TRBV2 and TRBJ1-5, the CDR3 gives the full variable domain: EPEVTQTPSHQVTQMGQEVILRCVPISNHLYFYWYRQILGQKVEFLVSFYNNEISEKSEIFDDQFSVERPDGSNFTLKIRSTKLEDSAMYFCASSNRGMGQPQHFGDGTRLSIL.

This chain links TRBV2 with TRBJ1-5, with unresolved D. This CDR3 has 16 residues. Trimming left V 6 bases short and J 4 bases short, with 19 bases between. The V gene's germline CDR1 is SNHLY and CDR2 FYNNEI. The CDR3 loop is CASRRSGIFPNQPQHF. In DNA, the CDR3 is TGTGCCAGCAGACGGTCCGGGATCTTTCCAAATCAGCCCCAGCATTTT.

The genes are TRBV29-1 and TRBJ2-1; 13 bases agree with TRBD2. The J segment lost 5 bases and the V segment lost 6 bases, leaving 7 bases of the junction unmatched. Per the germline V gene, CDR1 is SQVTM and CDR2 is ANQGSEA. The CDR3 spans 15 residues. CDR3 nucleotides: TGCAGCGTGAAAGCCGGGACTAGCGGGAACAATGAGCAGTTCTTC. Amino acids: CSVKAGTSGNNEQFF.

V gene TRBV24-1 combines with J gene TRBJ2-5; 10 nucleotides agree with TRBD1. J was trimmed by 4 bases and V by 4 bases; bases with no gene match: 2. From germline, CDR1 is KGHDR and CDR2 SFDVKD. This CDR3 contains 14 residues. For the CDR3, the DNA is TGTGCCACCAGTGAACGGACAGGGGGAGAGACCCAGTACTTC. Translating gives CATSERTGGETQYF.